This T cell receptor (beta chain) was found in a study of T cells in Graves' hyperthyroidism and ophthalmopathy. The sample holds a few counts of this clonotype. No ophthalmopathy progression within 18 months constituted stable Graves' hyperthyroidism. Patients aged 18 to 65 with hyperthyroidism were newly diagnosed, with duration under 2 months. The diagnoses drew upon clinical symptoms, serum thyroxine and TRAb, thyroid ultrasound and orbital computed tomography. Fresh peripheral blood, around 9.3 ml, was the source of the PBMCs. This CDR3 has 13 residues. The V gene lost 4 bases and the J gene lost 2 bases, with 8 bases spanning the gap. From germline, CDR1 is SNHLY and CDR2 FYNNEI. RNA transcripts served as the template for amplifying TCR beta CDR3 regions. A first-round RT-PCR of the TCR CDR3 used the HTBI primer set. TCRdb analysed the multiplex PCR reads with MiXCR anew, one entry per CDR3 protein. Among some 350,000 distinct CDR3 sequences listed, approximately 25% were seen once.

The genes are TRBV2 and TRBJ1-2; D is ambiguous. The sequenced sample was blood. The source is a man between 50 and 59 years old with Graves' hyperthyroidism. CDR3 in amino acids: CASSVKANYGYTF. CDR3 nucleotides: TGTGCCAGCAGTGTCAAAGCAAACTATGGCTACACCTTC.